The 21 T cell receptor beta chains reported below all come from one sample, sequenced in a study of shared clonotypes between healthy human individuals (dated by TCRdb to 2020 to 2021). Preparation of the library involved the immunoSEQ multiplex PCR assay. TCRdb took this table from immuneACCESS and kept in-frame rearrangements with V and J called. Such tables lack part of the clones; where checked against another copy, unresolved V genes explain under half of the gap, and the rest is unexplained. Recorded for this sample are some 2.4 million clones; 93% of them occurred a single time. The top ten hold about 0.38% of the sample. Sequenced material: naive CD4+ T cells from PBMCs. The sample's cell subset or site label is to be understood as: CD45RA+ positively selected. The receptors were sampled from a man younger than 30 in good health. Some clones in this sample may be carry-over from other donors' samples.

The chain couples TRBV2 to TRBJ1-5; 7 nucleotides align to TRBD1. The CDR3 is made up of 14 amino acids. The V and J ends lost 6 bases and 7 bases, in that order; junction bases with no gene match: 9. CDR1 and CDR2 from the germline V gene are SNHLY and FYNNEI. The CDR3 spells CASSVDRVGQPQHF. The CDR3 DNA follows: TGTGCCAGCAGCGTCGACAGGGTCGGGCAGCCCCAGCATTTT.

The chain is built from TRBV9 and TRBJ1-1; D is unresolved. Germline V gene data show CDR1 as SGDLS and CDR2 as YYNGEE. V gave up 3 bases and J gave up 11 bases, with 17 bases separating them. The CDR3 loop spans 13 amino acids. The CDR3 sequence is CASSAASSPGAFF. CDR3 coding DNA: TGTGCCAGCAGCGCAGCCTCCTCGCCCGGGGCTTTCTTT.

The V gene is TRBV10-3, the J gene TRBJ2-7, with a weak D call TRBD1 (7 bases). The ends were cut back, 6 bases at V and 2 bases at J, with 17 bases in the middle. Germline V gene lookup returns CDR1 ENHRY and CDR2 SYGVKD. This CDR3 comprises 15 residues. CDR3 nucleotides: TGTGCCATCAGCGGGGGACCTACAGGGGCCTACGAGCAGTACTTC. Its protein is CAISGGPTGAYEQYF.

The chain links TRBV14 to TRBJ1-3; D is perhaps TRBD1 (6 bases). The germline gives CDR1 SGHDN, CDR2 FVKESK. The CDR3 length is 14 residues. V was clipped by 5 bases and J by 7 bases, with 15 bases between them. CDR3 sequence (DNA): TGTGCCAGCAGCACACAGGGTTTGAGGAACACCATATATTTT. Residues: CASSTQGLRNTIYF.

The chain has TRBV25-1 and TRBJ1-3; 7 positions agree with TRBD1. Looked up from germline, CDR1 is MGHDK and CDR2 is SYGVNS. The CDR3 has 15 amino acids. Trimming cost V 8 bases and J 0 bases; bases outside gene matches: 7. CDR3 sequence: CASGDSSGSGNTIYF. CDR3 DNA sequence: TGTGCCAGCGGGGACAGTTCGGGCTCTGGAAACACCATATATTTT.

Remarks on this clone: Other nucleotide sequences in the sample specify the same CDR3. The rearrangement joins TRBV30 to TRBJ1-3; the D gene is possibly TRBD1 (6 bases). V lost 0 bases and J 1 base, leaving 7 bases between the germline ends. The CDR3 extends over 14 amino acids. The V gene's germline CDR1 is GTSNPN and CDR2 SVGIG (reference sequence). The CDR3 bases are TGTGCCTGGAGTGTAGGGGGTTCTGGAAACACCATATATTTT. Translating it yields CAWSVGGSGNTIYF.

The chain carries TRBV29-1 and TRBJ1-2; D uncertain. The CDR3 length is 10 residues. Germline CDR1 SQVTM, CDR2 ANQGSEA. In DNA, the CDR3 is TGCGCATCATCACTTCATGGCTACACCTTC. Translation: CASSLHGYTF.

This clone was seen only once. Other DNA sequences within the sample encode an identical CDR3. CDR3 DNA sequence: TGTGCCAGCAGCTTAGACAGGGGAGATGAGCAGTTCTTC. It codes for CASSLDRGDEQFF. J is TRBJ2-1 and V is TRBV7-8; the match to TRBD1 covers 7 bases. V was clipped by 1 base and J by 8 bases; unmatched bases: 2. Germline CDR1 is SGHVS and CDR2 is FQNEAQ. The CDR3 extends over 13 amino acids.

This chain uses TRBV11-2 with TRBJ2-7; tentative D call: TRBD1 (6 bases). The CDR3 covers 13 residues. Deletions cut 5 bases from V and 3 bases from J, with 11 bases between. CDR1 is SGHAT, CDR2 FQNNGV, per germline. DNA of the CDR3: TGTGCCAGCAGCGCCGGGACATACTACGAGCAGTACTTC. Amino acid sequence: CASSAGTYYEQYF. Combining the CDR3 with reference TRBV11-2 and TRBJ2-7 gives the whole variable domain EAGVAQSPRYKIIEKRQSVAFWCNPISGHATLYWYQQILGQGPKLLIQFQNNGVVDDSQLPKDRFSAERLKGVDSTLKIQPAKLEDSAVYLCASSAGTYYEQYFGPGTRLTVT.

The chain is built from TRBV13 and TRBJ2-7; D gene uncertain. This CDR3 region has 14 residues. Germline V gives CDR1 PRHDT, CDR2 FYEKMQ (reference sequence). V dropped 5 bases and J dropped 4 bases, with 15 bases sitting between them. The DNA of the CDR3 is TGTGCCAGCAGCCTTAATATAAGGATTTACGAGCAGTACTTC. Translation: CASSLNIRIYEQYF. Variable domain in full (rest from reference TRBV13 and TRBJ2-7): AAGVIQSPRHLIKEKRETATLKCYPIPRHDTVYWYQQGPGQDPQFLISFYEKMQSDKGSIPDRFSAQQFSDYHSELNMSSLELGDSALYFCASSLNIRIYEQYFGPGTRLTVT.

The chain uses TRBV18 and TRBJ1-4, with D possibly being TRBD1 (6 bases). V was clipped by 5 bases and J by 0 bases, with 10 bases between them. The CDR3 extends over 15 amino acids. Germline CDR1 and CDR2: KGHSH and LQKENI. CDR3 region: CASSDRTATNEKLFF. The CDR3, as DNA: TGTGCCAGCTCAGATAGGACAGCAACTAATGAAAAACTGTTTTTT.

On this clone: The sample holds other DNA sequences that translate to the same CDR3. This sequence joins TRBV27 and TRBJ2-2; D is unresolved. The V end lost 5 bases, the J end lost 0 bases, and 4 bases lay between the germline ends. CDR1 is MNHEY and CDR2 is SMNVEV in the germline V gene (reference sequence). CDR3 length: 13 amino acids. CDR3 sequence: CASSRANTGELFF. The CDR3 DNA reads TGTGCCAGCAGTAGAGCGAACACCGGGGAGCTGTTTTTT.

The chain joins TRBV2 to TRBJ2-7; no reliable D call. The CDR3 runs to 13 residues. Germline V gene sequence: CDR1 SNHLY, CDR2 FYNNEI. Trimming left V 3 bases short and J 2 bases short, with 8 bases between. CDR3 nucleotide sequence: TGTGCCAGCAGTGATGCAAGAACCTACGAGCAGTACTTC. Translation: CASSDARTYEQYF.

V usage is TRBV7-2 and J usage is TRBJ2-7; D remains ambiguous. V shed 4 bases and J shed 2 bases, with 6 bases lying between them. CDR3 length equals 12 residues. Germline V CDR1 and CDR2: SGHTA, FQGNSA. The CDR3 is CASSSWTYEQYF. Written as DNA, the CDR3 is TGTGCCAGCAGCTCATGGACCTACGAGCAGTACTTC. Full variable domain (outside the CDR3, taken from reference TRBV7-2 and TRBJ2-7): GAGVSQSPSNKVTEKGKDVELRCDPISGHTALYWYRQSLGQGLEFLIYFQGNSAPDKSGLPSDRFSAERTGGSVSTLTIQRTQQEDSAVYLCASSSWTYEQYFGPGTRLTVT.

CDR3 in amino acids: CASSLGLGSRAGGLSSTDTQYF. The CDR3 nucleotides are TGTGCCAGCAGTTTAGGTCTCGGTAGTCGGGCGGGAGGATTATCTAGCACAGATACGCAGTATTTT. The chain carries TRBV28 and TRBJ2-3; TRBD2 matches 8 bases. The CDR3 has 22 amino acids. CDR1 and CDR2 from the germline V gene are MDHEN and SYDVKM. After removal of 2 bases from V and 0 bases from J, the junction contained 22 bases not matched to a gene.

In DNA, the CDR3 is TGTGCCAGCAGTTCGACCGGGATCCCCCCCTACGAGCAGTACTTC. Its translation is CASSSTGIPPYEQYF. The V and J genes are TRBV28 and TRBJ2-7; tentative D call: TRBD2 (5 bases). Germline CDR1 is MDHEN and CDR2 is SYDVKM. This CDR3 region has 15 residues. The V and J ends lost 4 bases and 2 bases respectively, with 15 bases between them.

The CDR3 loop reads CASSDDRTPAEAFF. CDR3 in DNA: TGTGCCAGCAGCGACGACAGAACGCCGGCTGAAGCTTTCTTT. J is TRBJ1-1 and V is TRBV11-2; a possible D gene is TRBD1 (5 bases). CDR1 and CDR2 from the germline V gene are SGHAT and FQNNGV. Trimming removed 5 bases from V and 6 bases from J, with 16 bases in between. The CDR3 loop spans 14 amino acids.

The V and J genes are TRBV19 and TRBJ1-1; TRBD1 agrees at 7 bases. The CDR3 extends over 16 amino acids. Trimming cost V 2 bases and J 1 base; bases outside gene matches: 7. Germline-derived CDR1 and CDR2 are LNHDA and SQIVND (reference sequence). CDR3 sequence (DNA): TGTGCCAGTAGTATATCCGGGACAGCGCAGAACACTGAAGCTTTCTTT. Its translation is CASSISGTAQNTEAFF.

V usage is TRBV7-3 and J usage is TRBJ2-2; 9 nucleotides align to TRBD2. Germline trimming cut 0 bases from V and 6 bases from J; bases unmatched to any gene: 2. CDR3 length: 15 residues. Germline CDR1 reads SGHTA; CDR2 reads FQGTGA. CDR3 sequence: CASSLTVAGAGELFF. In DNA form, the CDR3 reads TGTGCCAGCAGCTTAACTGTAGCGGGAGCCGGGGAGCTGTTTTTT.

V usage is TRBV19 and J usage is TRBJ1-5; TRBD1 aligns across 8 bases. CDR1 is LNHDA, CDR2 SQIVND, per germline (reference sequence). J gave up 7 bases and V 9 bases, and 8 bases lay outside the gene matches. There are 13 residues in the CDR3. The CDR3 DNA follows: TGTGCCAGCCAGGACAGGGAGAGCCAGCCCCAGCATTTT. Its translation: CASQDRESQPQHF. Using reference TRBV19 and TRBJ1-5 for the parts outside the CDR3, the full variable domain is DGGITQSPKYLFRKEGQNVTLSCEQNLNHDAMYWYRQDPGQGLRLIYYSQIVNDFQKGDIAEGYSVSREKKESFPLTVTSAQKNPTAFYLCASQDRESQPQHFGDGTRLSIL.

The V gene is TRBV28, the J gene TRBJ2-1; 8 bases align to TRBD1. V trimming: 3 bases; J trimming: 9 bases; junction bases outside the gene matches: 7. This CDR3 has 14 residues. Per germline, CDR1 MDHEN and CDR2 SYDVKM. The CDR3 DNA reads TGTGCCAGCAGTTTGGGGGGAGACAGGGGTGAGCAGTTCTTC. Protein sequence: CASSLGGDRGEQFF.